This T cell receptor (beta chain) was recorded in a study of blood T cell repertoires in COVID-19. Whole-study context: Acute-phase and convalescent COVID-19 samples originated in the United States, Italy and Spain. The analysed material was cDNA or gDNA that came from T cells, B-cell-depleted T cells, or PBMCs.

During active infection, Seattle patients enrolled and were then monitored through disease. Sequencing used immunoSEQ multiplex PCR; TCRdb keeps in-frame clones, though not all of them. The data contain roughly 120,000 clones, 92% of them singletons. V was clipped by 4 bases and J by 3 bases, with 15 bases between them. Germline-derived CDR1 and CDR2 are MNHEY and SVGAGI. The CDR3 is 15 amino acids. Sequenced material: peripheral blood. The rearrangement links TRBV6-5 to TRBJ1-2, with D tentatively TRBD1 (5 bases). The receptor comes from a man in his fifties or sixties with COVID-19, enrolled during active disease. CDR3 amino acids: CASSSPQGGDYGYTF. DNA for the CDR3: TGTGCCAGCAGTTCCCCGCAGGGCGGCGACTATGGCTACACCTTC.